This TCR beta chain was sequenced in a study of blood T cell repertoires in COVID-19. About the research overall: The United States, Italy and Spain were the sources of the acute and convalescent COVID-19 samples. Sources were T cells, B-cell-depleted T cells, or PBMCs; the material itself was cDNA or gDNA.

This CDR3 has 14 amino acids. The germline V gene has CDR1 KGHDR and CDR2 SFDVKD. Trimming shortened V by 5 bases and J by 2 bases, and 9 bases separated the two germline ends. Per the authors' pipeline: Estimation of nucleated cell counts relied on the amplification of reference gene primers. TCRdb keeps only in-frame clones here, not all; method: immunoSEQ multiplex PCR. V and J calls and clone size come straight from that table; D and trimming were deduced from the DNA. The top ten clones hold 4.4% of a sample with 80,000 to 100,000 clones, 81% of them seen once. The chain uses TRBV24-1 and TRBJ2-1; D unclear. Sequenced input: peripheral blood. The receptor comes from a man aged 55 to 70 with acute or convalescent COVID-19. The CDR3 spells CATSGGVTYNEQFF. The CDR3 coding sequence is TGTGCCACCAGTGGAGGAGTTACCTACAATGAGCAGTTCTTC.